A selection of T cell receptor beta chains follows, all from one sample in a study of CD8+CD57+ T cells in acquired aplastic anemia. TCRdb reprocessed the reads with MiXCR, giving one entry per CDR3 protein. The table records some 120,000 distinct CDR3 sequences, 40% to 60% of them present only once. Sequenced sample: sorted CD4+, CD8+, or CD8+CD57+ T cells (not recorded which) from PBMCs. These receptors were obtained from a human donor in good health, serving as a control. Each CDR3 is given with its conserved first and last residue.

j_call v_call cdr3_aa
TRBJ1-2 TRBV20-1 CSARERQTNYGYTF
TRBJ2-1 TRBV19 CASSFLTDYNEQFF
TRBJ1-2 TRBV20-1 CSARARENPAGGYGYTF
TRBJ1-1 TRBV3-1 CASSPYNVVRNTEAFF
TRBJ2-3 TRBV24-1 CATSDPRLAGGDTQYF
TRBJ2-2 TRBV29-1 CSLGSGDTGELFF
TRBJ2-1 TRBV12-3/TRBV12-4 CASRITSGGKYNEQFF
TRBJ2-5 TRBV7-9 CASSLGTSQETQYF
TRBJ1-2 TRBV25-1 CASSDTGTQSNYGYTF
TRBJ2-7 TRBV2 CASRGFSYEQYF
TRBJ1-5 TRBV10-3 CAIRTDNQPQHF
TRBJ1-2 TRBV12-3/TRBV12-4 CASSTTGVGNYGYTF
TRBJ2-7 TRBV15 CATSPLYRESYEQYF
TRBJ1-6 TRBV20-1 CSARGGSYNPPLYF
TRBJ2-7 TRBV19 CASRSPGQGNEQYF
TRBJ2-3 TRBV10-2 CASSVSIAGGRTDTQYF
TRBJ1-3 TRBV25-1 CASSEAMGGNTIYF
TRBJ1-2 TRBV6-1 CASRPGGYGYTF
TRBJ1-6 TRBV5-1 CASSFDTSSYNSPLHF
TRBJ2-2 TRBV24-1 CATSEGHMNTGELFF
TRBJ2-3 TRBV7-9 CASSLEWGGGTDTQYF
TRBJ1-6 TRBV7-9 CASSLAVAGLPLLHF
TRBJ1-5 TRBV19 CASHRGYSNQPQHF
TRBJ1-1 TRBV28 CASSLPRRNTEAFF
TRBJ2-3 TRBV20-1 CSAPRVAGGTDTQYF
TRBJ1-2 TRBV6-4 CASRETGSGYTF
TRBJ2-5 TRBV10-3 CAISRRVETQYF
TRBJ1-1 TRBV20-1 CSAPGGGWDTEAFF
TRBJ1-2 TRBV27 CASSTSDRVFDYTF
TRBJ1-3 TRBV5-5 CASSLATGTSGNTIYF
TRBJ1-6 TRBV27 CASSYGSSYNSPLHF
TRBJ2-7 TRBV19 CASSINYRESYEQYF
TRBJ2-7 TRBV12-3/TRBV12-4 CASSKTSGAQHYEQYF
TRBJ2-7 TRBV5-1 CASSLGQGLGYEQYF
TRBJ2-7 TRBV7-7 CASSPTWTVADEQYF
TRBJ1-2 TRBV15 CATSLGYGYTF
TRBJ2-2 TRBV7-6 CASSLGVHRAPNTGELFF
TRBJ1-1 TRBV10-2 CASIQGDTEAFF
TRBJ1-1 TRBV6-1 CASRRQGSGTEAFF
TRBJ2-7 TRBV18 CASSPPGGKKEQYF
TRBJ2-7 TRBV5-6 CASSTGQLGEQYF
TRBJ1-1 TRBV6-6 CASSGRGTEAFF
TRBJ2-1 TRBV13 CASSLEARRGGYNEQFF
TRBJ2-7 TRBV7-2 CASSLALGLSCEQYF
TRBJ1-5 TRBV6-2/TRBV6-3 CASSSGQNQPQHF
TRBJ1-1 TRBV11-2 CASSLGQRDTEAFF
TRBJ1-6 TRBV15 CATSTRTGVDSPLHF
TRBJ1-1 TRBV6-1 CASSAFGQGNTEAFF
TRBJ1-1 TRBV28 CASSRTGAPNTEAFF